Listed here are 22 T cell receptor beta chains from one sample, sequenced in a study of control samples from healthy donors and cancer patients. Generated by immunoSEQ multiplex PCR, the TCRdb table keeps only in-frame clones and is missing some. Of about 130,000 clones listed, 85% to 95% are singletons. Specimen: PBMCs. Receptors were obtained from a man aged 45-65 years with head and neck cancer.

The rearrangement joins TRBV18 to TRBJ2-7, with D perhaps TRBD1 or TRBD2 (5 bases each). V was shortened by 5 bases and J by 2 bases, with 22 bases between the two germline ends. Germline CDR1 is KGHSH and CDR2 is LQKENI. This CDR3 comprises 17 residues. Here the CDR3 DNA reads TGTGCCAGCTCAGGGGCCCGGACTGGCTCTACGACCTACGAGCAGTACTTC. Translating it yields CASSGARTGSTTYEQYF.

The V and J genes are TRBV4-3 and TRBJ2-1, with no clear D. This CDR3 spans 17 amino acids. Germline loops: CDR1 LGHNA, CDR2 YSLEER. Deletions cut 4 bases from V and 0 bases from J, with 16 bases between. The CDR3 DNA reads TGCGCCAGCAGCCCAAGAGCCGCGACTTTCTCCTACAATGAGCAGTTCTTC. Residues: CASSPRAATFSYNEQFF.

The chain links TRBV5-8 to TRBJ1-4; possibly TRBD1 for D (5 bases). V lost 2 bases and J lost 8, with 13 bases in between. Germline loops: CDR1 SGHTS, CDR2 YDEGEE. This CDR3 has 14 residues. The CDR3 protein is CASSFRANPEKLFF. CDR3 in DNA: TGTGCCAGCAGCTTCAGGGCCAACCCGGAAAAACTGTTTTTT.

This chain uses TRBV18 with TRBJ2-3, with D possibly being TRBD2 (6 bases). Germline CDR1 and CDR2: KGHSH and LQKENI. V was pared by 3 bases and J by 2 bases, with 9 bases between. CDR3 size: 14 residues. CDR3 loop: CASSPGLTTDTQYF. For the CDR3, the DNA is TGTGCCAGCTCACCCGGACTAACCACAGATACGCAGTATTTT. Looking up the rest from reference TRBV18 and TRBJ2-3 gives the full variable domain: NAGVMQNPRHLVRRRGQEARLRCSPMKGHSHVYWYRQLPEEGLKFMVYLQKENIIDESGMPKERFSAEFPKEGPSILRIQQVVRGDSAAYFCASSPGLTTDTQYFGPGTRLTVL.

The chain links TRBV7-9 to TRBJ1-2, with 12 bases identical to TRBD1. Germline V gives CDR1 SEHNR, CDR2 FQNEAQ (reference sequence). The J segment lost 8 bases and the V segment lost 4 bases, leaving 11 bases of the junction unmatched. The CDR3 has 16 amino acids. CDR3 coding DNA: TGTGCCAGCAGCTCATCCAGGGACAGGGGGCCCTTAGGCTACACCTTC. It encodes CASSSSRDRGPLGYTF. The full variable domain, completed using reference TRBV7-9 and TRBJ1-2, is DTGVSQNPRHKITKRGQNVTFRCDPISEHNRLYWYRQTLGQGPEFLTYFQNEAQLEKSRLLSDRFSAERPKGSFSTLEIQRTEQGDSAMYLCASSSSRDRGPLGYTFGSGTRLTVV.

The rearrangement links TRBV7-2 to TRBJ2-1; 7 nucleotides agree with TRBD2. The CDR3 sequence is 13 residues long. Unmatched junction bases numbered 3, after V lost 3 bases and J lost 7 bases. Germline CDR1 is SGHTA and CDR2 is FQGNSA. CDR3 DNA: TGTGCCAGCAGCTTTGGGGGGGGGAATGAGCAGTTCTTC. Protein product: CASSFGGGNEQFF.

The genes are TRBV12-5 and TRBJ2-1, with D perhaps matching TRBD1 (6 bases). From germline, CDR1 is LGHNT and CDR2 FRNRAP. The CDR3 has 15 amino acids. Trimming cost V 5 bases and J 5 bases, with 16 bases left between them. The CDR3 region is CASGRGQSTHNEQFF. The DNA of the CDR3 is TGTGCTAGTGGTCGAGGACAGTCCACCCACAATGAGCAGTTCTTC.

The chain carries TRBV15 and TRBJ2-7, with 7 nucleotides matching TRBD1. J lost 3 bases, V lost 0 bases, and 5 bases had no gene match. CDR3 length: 15 residues. Germline lookup yields CDR1 LNHNV and CDR2 YYDKDF (reference sequence). CDR3 amino acids: CATSRDRDSYYEQYF. In DNA, the CDR3 is TGTGCCACCAGCAGAGATAGGGACAGCTACTACGAGCAGTACTTC. The full variable domain, its missing parts supplied by reference TRBV15 and TRBJ2-7, is DAMVIQNPRYQVTQFGKPVTLSCSQTLNHNVMYWYQQKSSQAPKLLFHYYDKDFNNEADTPDNFQSRRPNTSFCFLDIRSPGLGDTAMYLCATSRDRDSYYEQYFGPGTRLTVT.

V is TRBV3-1 (or the pseudogene TRBV3-2) and J is TRBJ2-3; TRBD2 agrees at 10 bases. Germline CDR1 and CDR2: LGHDT and YNNKEL (reference sequence). The CDR3 extends over 18 amino acids. J was trimmed by 5 bases and V by 2 bases; bases with no gene match: 13. CDR3 DNA sequence: TGTGCCAGCAGCCAATCTGTTCGATATAGCGGGGGGCAAGATACGCAGTATTTT. This sequence encodes CASSQSVRYSGGQDTQYF.

The chain has TRBV7-9 and TRBJ2-1; 7 nucleotides align to TRBD1. There are 14 residues in the CDR3. The V gene end was trimmed by 4 bases and the J gene end by 7 bases; junction bases not matched to a gene: 7. Germline CDR1 SEHNR, CDR2 FQNEAQ (reference sequence). CDR3 nucleotides: TGTGCCAGCAGCTATGACAGGGATGGAAATGAGCAGTTCTTC. Its protein product is CASSYDRDGNEQFF.

This clone was counted a single time. V usage is TRBV27 and J usage is TRBJ2-7; 7 positions agree with TRBD2. The CDR3 runs 15 residues. With V trimmed by 2 bases and J by 4 bases, 8 bases remained unmatched. Germline CDR1 MNHEY, CDR2 SMNVEV (reference sequence). CDR3 nucleotides: TGTGCCAGCAGTTTAAATGGCGGGGGAGGTTACGAGCAGTACTTC. Translating it yields CASSLNGGGGYEQYF.

The rearrangement links TRBV4-3 to TRBJ2-7; 8 bases are shared with TRBD2. Per the germline V gene, CDR1 is LGHNA and CDR2 is YSLEER. This CDR3 has 15 amino acids. V gave up 1 base and J gave up 4 bases; unmatched junction bases: 6. The CDR3 is CASSQGSGGLYEQYF. CDR3 DNA sequence: TGCGCCAGCAGCCAAGGGAGCGGGGGCCTTTACGAGCAGTACTTC.

The chain is built from TRBV5-1 and TRBJ2-1; 12 nucleotides agree with TRBD2. The CDR3 totals 18 residues. Trimming at V came to 3 bases and at J to 7 bases, leaving 14 bases not matched to a gene. Germline V gene lookup returns CDR1 SGHRS and CDR2 YFSETQ. The CDR3 loop reads CASSSLTSGGRAGNEQFF. DNA of the CDR3: TGCGCCAGCAGCTCACTGACTAGCGGGGGCCGTGCAGGGAATGAGCAGTTCTTC.

This rearrangement joins TRBV9 to TRBJ1-3; 8 bases agree with TRBD1. V was clipped by 2 bases and J by 0 bases; unmatched bases: 7. CDR3 length equals 17 residues. Germline-derived CDR1 and CDR2 are SGDLS and YYNGEE. The CDR3: CASSVWDRPVSGNTIYF. Here the CDR3 DNA reads TGTGCCAGCAGCGTCTGGGACAGGCCGGTCTCTGGAAACACCATATATTTT. The full variable domain, in which reference TRBV9 and TRBJ1-3 provide the parts outside the CDR3, is DSGVTQTPKHLITATGQRVTLRCSPRSGDLSVYWYQQSLDQGLQFLIQYYNGEERAKGNILERFSAQQFPDLHSELNLSSLELGDSALYFCASSVWDRPVSGNTIYFGEGSWLTVV.

This sequence joins TRBV12-1 and TRBJ1-1. TRBV12-1 is a documented pseudogene. The CDR3 extends over 13 amino acids. This CDR3 is CARGRATNTEAFF. The CDR3 region has the DNA TGTGCCAGGGGACGGGCAACGAACACTGAAGCTTTCTTT.

Written as DNA, the CDR3 is TGTGCCAGCAGCCGGGACAGGGGATATGGCTACACCTTC. It is translated as CASSRDRGYGYTF. This chain links TRBV11-2 with TRBJ1-2; 10 nucleotides match TRBD1. The CDR3 spans 13 residues. Germline V gene lookup returns CDR1 SGHAT and CDR2 FQNNGV. V was clipped by 5 bases and J by 5 bases; unmatched bases: 2.

V is TRBV6-2 or TRBV6-3 and J is TRBJ1-5; D is undetermined. Trimming pared 0 bases from V and 4 bases from J, leaving 7 bases between. The length of the CDR3 is 14 residues. Germline assignment: CDR1 MNHEY and CDR2 SVGEGT. For the CDR3, the DNA is TGTGCCAGCAGTTACTCCACAGCGAATCAGCCCCAGCATTTT. This sequence encodes CASSYSTANQPQHF.

The J gene is TRBJ2-5, the V gene TRBV11-2; 7 bases are a match to TRBD2. CDR3 size: 16 residues. Germline V gives CDR1 SGHAT, CDR2 FQNNGV. The V gene end was trimmed by 1 base and the J gene end by 5 bases; junction bases not matched to a gene: 10. CDR3 residues: CASSLAGGSVGETQYF. CDR3 nucleotides: TGTGCCAGCAGCTTAGCGGGGGGATCTGTGGGGGAGACCCAGTACTTC. The full variable domain, with the rest looked up from reference TRBV11-2 and TRBJ2-5, is EAGVAQSPRYKIIEKRQSVAFWCNPISGHATLYWYQQILGQGPKLLIQFQNNGVVDDSQLPKDRFSAERLKGVDSTLKIQPAKLEDSAVYLCASSLAGGSVGETQYFGPGTRLLVL.

V is TRBV6-2 or TRBV6-3 and J is TRBJ2-5, with 8 bases identical to TRBD1. The germline CDR1 and CDR2 sequences are MNHEY and SVGEGT. V shed 6 bases, J shed 0 bases, and the junction held 9 bases outside the gene matches. This CDR3 spans 16 amino acids. The CDR3 loop reads CASSPLKDRDQETQYF. Written as DNA, the CDR3 is TGTGCCAGCAGCCCCTTAAAGGACAGGGACCAAGAGACCCAGTACTTC.

The V and J genes are TRBV4-3 and TRBJ2-6, with D perhaps matching TRBD2 (7 bases). This CDR3 comprises 20 residues. Germline values: CDR1 LGHNA, CDR2 YSLEER. V was clipped by 2 bases and J by 0 bases, with 20 bases between them. CDR3 nucleotide sequence: TGCGCCAGCAGCCAAAAAAGGGGGGGACATCTAGGCTCTGGGGCCAACGTCCTGACTTTC. The encoded protein is CASSQKRGGHLGSGANVLTF.

This sequence joins TRBV7-8 and TRBJ1-3; D ambiguous. The CDR3 length is 13 residues. CDR1 is SGHVS, CDR2 FQNEAQ, per germline. V gave up 5 bases and J gave up 4 bases, with 9 bases separating them. The CDR3 DNA sequence: TGTGCCAGCAGCGTGGGCCGCGGAAACACCATATATTTT. Translating it yields CASSVGRGNTIYF. Complete variable domain (other parts from reference TRBV7-8 and TRBJ1-3): GAGVSQSPRYKVAKRGQDVALRCDPISGHVSLFWYQQALGQGPEFLTYFQNEAQLDKSGLPSDRFFAERPEGSVSTLKIQRTQQEDSAVYLCASSVGRGNTIYFGEGSWLTVV.

The chain uses TRBV28 and TRBJ1-2; 7 bases fit TRBD1. CDR1 and CDR2 (germline): MDHEN, SYDVKM. This CDR3 is built from 15 residues. The junction had 11 bases not matched to a gene; V was cut back by 6 bases and J by 4 bases. The DNA for the CDR3 is TGTGCCAGCAGCCTAGGGGGCCCGGGGCGCTATGGCTACACCTTC. Its protein product is CASSLGGPGRYGYTF.